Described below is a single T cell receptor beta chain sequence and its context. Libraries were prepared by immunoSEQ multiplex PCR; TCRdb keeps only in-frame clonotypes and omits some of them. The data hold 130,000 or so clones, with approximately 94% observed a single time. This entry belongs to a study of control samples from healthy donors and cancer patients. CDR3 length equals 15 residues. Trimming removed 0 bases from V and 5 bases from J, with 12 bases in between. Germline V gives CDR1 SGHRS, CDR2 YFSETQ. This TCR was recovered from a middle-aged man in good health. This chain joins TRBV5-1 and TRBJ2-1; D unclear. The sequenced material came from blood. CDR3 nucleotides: TGCGCCAGCAGCTTGGAAAGCCCCCTTCACAATGAGCAGTTCTTC. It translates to CASSLESPLHNEQFF.